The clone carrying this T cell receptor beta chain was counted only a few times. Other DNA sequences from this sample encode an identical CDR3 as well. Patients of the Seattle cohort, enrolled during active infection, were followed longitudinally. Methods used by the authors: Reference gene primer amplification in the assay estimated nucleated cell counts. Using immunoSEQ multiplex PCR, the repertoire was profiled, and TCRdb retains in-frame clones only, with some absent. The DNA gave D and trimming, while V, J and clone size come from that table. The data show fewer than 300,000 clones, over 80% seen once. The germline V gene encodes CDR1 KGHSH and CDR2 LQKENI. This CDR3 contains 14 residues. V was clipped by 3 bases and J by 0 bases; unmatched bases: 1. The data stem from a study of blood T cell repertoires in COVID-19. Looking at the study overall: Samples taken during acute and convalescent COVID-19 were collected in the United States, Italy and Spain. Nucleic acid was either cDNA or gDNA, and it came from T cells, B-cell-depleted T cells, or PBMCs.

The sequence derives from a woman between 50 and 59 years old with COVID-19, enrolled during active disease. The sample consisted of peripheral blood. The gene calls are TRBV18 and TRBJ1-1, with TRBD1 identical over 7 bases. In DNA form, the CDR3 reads TGTGCCAGCTCACCGGACAGGTTGAACACTGAAGCTTTCTTT. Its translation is CASSPDRLNTEAFF.